This T cell receptor beta chain originates from a study of cytomegalovirus exposure and HLA in healthy donors. Study summary: A prior analysis found more than 90 million unique TCR beta sequences from approximately 200 million T cells. From donors who were HLA-typed, an early data release held around 85 million unique TCRs.

Both 60 Vbeta primers and 13 Jbeta primers went into the PCR. Repertoires were generated with immunoSEQ multiplex PCR, while TCRdb's copy carries only in-frame clones and drops some. Here the sample spans about 130,000 clones, 83% being singletons. The CDR3 loop spans 15 amino acids. The chain is built from TRBV21-1 and TRBJ2-1; TRBD1, the table's D call, was not compared with the DNA. TRBV21-1 is a pseudogene segment. The sequenced sample consisted of PBMCs. The receptor was isolated from a man in his forties in good health and CMV-seronegative. As DNA, the CDR3 is TGTGCCAGCCGGTCCTGGGACAGCTCCTACAATGAGCAGTTCTTC. It is translated as CASRSWDSSYNEQFF.